What follows is one T cell receptor (beta chain) and its context. Its antigen is not known. The sample contains more than one DNA sequence encoding this CDR3. Since all of the isolated RNA was reverse transcribed, expressed TCRB transcripts were what got sequenced. Produced via immunoSEQ multiplex PCR; TCRdb's table is partial and in-frame only. The sample has a few hundred thousand clones; around a tenth are singletons. This record belongs to a study of beta chain features in type 1 diabetes. Notes on the study in general: Significant though moderate, a shortening of TCRB CDR3s appeared in all four CD4+ subsets of Type 1 diabetes patients.

Sequenced input: central memory CD4+ T cells from blood. The sequence was collected from a man aged 25 to 40 with type 1 diabetes.

CDR3 DNA: TGTGCCATCAGCGAGGGGGAAAAACTGTTTTTT. Encoded protein: CAISEGEKLFF. The chain recombines TRBV10-3 with TRBJ1-4; D possibly corresponds to TRBD1 (5 bases). The CDR3 loop spans 11 amino acids. Germline CDR1 and CDR2: ENHRY and SYGVKD. V lost 6 bases and J lost 8, with 7 bases in between.